This T cell receptor (beta chain) appears in the sequencing data of a study of vaccination effects on CD4 cells after COVID-19 (dated 2022 in TCRdb). Some background on the complete study: Each participant received two doses of an mRNA SARS-CoV-2 vaccine, either BNT162b2 or mRNA-1273. In the study, cultures from other donors were sequenced using the Oncomine TCR Beta short-read assay on an Illumina iSeq 100. In both COVID-19 convalescent patients and infection-naive vaccine recipients, the study compared SARS-CoV-2 spike-specific CD4+ TCR repertoires from before mRNA vaccination with those from after it. The full study included 10 COVID-19 convalescent patients and several SARS-CoV-2-naive healthy vaccine recipients.

To identify antigen-specific CD4+ T cell clonotypes by their expansion, the ViraFEST assay first stimulated PBMC with viral peptide pools and then applied TCR sequencing. After roughly 11 days of culture, CD4+ T cells were isolated with the EasySep CD4+ T cell isolation kit. The absence of prior SARS-CoV-2 infection in healthy vaccine recipients was confirmed by negative nucleocapsid antibodies before and after vaccination. Each well held 1.5 million to 2.5 million PBMC cultured in IMDM containing around 5% human AB serum, about 10 IU/ml IL-2 and gentamicin, along with roughly 10 ug/ml peptides. On days 3 and 7, half of the culture medium was replaced with fresh IL-2-containing medium. Each peptide stimulation condition was cultured in triplicate wells unless otherwise noted. PBMC were separated from whole blood using Ficoll-Paque Plus gradient centrifugation and were then either cryopreserved at -140C or used fresh. Overlapping peptide pools spanned the spike proteins of SARS-CoV-2 and the common cold coronaviruses HCoV-NL63, HCoV-OC43 and HCoV-229E. The QIAamp micro DNA kit was used to extract genomic DNA from the cultured CD4+ T cells.

Findings and caveats that apply to the study as a whole: Marked clonal contraction was observed in both infection-induced and vaccine-induced clones at late post-vaccination timepoints, consistent with waning T cell responses. In healthy vaccine recipients, vaccine-induced clones were almost all SARS-CoV-2 mono-reactive, with only 1 of 255 being cross-reactive with common cold coronaviruses. Only a small number of convalescent patients were included, and no early post-infection timepoints were available, which limited the study.

This clone was recorded a few times. This clone's antigen is unknown. Base qualities were left out, and no much larger clone turns up one base away. The germline V gene provides CDR1 SNHLY and CDR2 FYNNEI. The trim is 10 bases for V and 8 bases for J, with a gap of 14 bases between the germline ends. Counted from cysteine to phenylalanine, this CDR3 has 11 amino acids. Just the 33-base CDR3 DNA is kept, in frame starting at base 1. The protocol used for the library was the immunoSEQ multiplex PCR assay. DNA from the cultured and isolated CD4+ T cells underwent TCR beta CDR3 sequencing. For the original study's pipeline: Non-productive TCR sequences were removed, reads were trimmed to the CDR3 region, and CDR3s of at least 7 amino acids were retained. Antigen-specific clonotypes were identified using the MANAFEST web app by comparison of expansion in peptide wells against reference cultures. Positive clones required FDR<0.05 expansion versus reference and all other wells, odds ratio above 5, and frequency above 0.1% in two replicate wells. Cross-reactive clonotypes were defined as significantly expanded in SARS-CoV-2 spike wells and in at least one common cold coronavirus spike condition. CDR3 similarity was assessed by Levenshtein distance with the stringdist R package, and unrooted trees were built with ape in R 3.6.1. Sourced from immuneACCESS, this table was stored by TCRdb with only in-frame sequences that have V and J called. A share of the clones is absent; for the studies checked, an unresolved V gene accounts for under half, and the remainder has no known explanation. The DNA was the basis for D and trimming; V, J and clone size are from that table. The sample table records 25,000 to 35,000 clones; around 80% of these occur just once. The ten largest clones take up around 30% of the sample.

Sequencing was performed on CD4+ T cells from PBMCs cultured with SARS-CoV-2 spike peptides, taken before COVID-19 vaccination. Per the publication, the cell subset or site label means: SARS-CoV-2 spike overlapping peptide pool stimulation. The source of this sequence is a human donor who received a COVID-19 vaccine. The V and J segments used are TRBV2 and TRBJ1-2; a weak D assignment points to TRBD1 (5 bases agree). CDR3 protein: CATGAGNGYTF. DNA sequence: TGTGCCACTGGGGCAGGTAACGGCTACACCTTC.